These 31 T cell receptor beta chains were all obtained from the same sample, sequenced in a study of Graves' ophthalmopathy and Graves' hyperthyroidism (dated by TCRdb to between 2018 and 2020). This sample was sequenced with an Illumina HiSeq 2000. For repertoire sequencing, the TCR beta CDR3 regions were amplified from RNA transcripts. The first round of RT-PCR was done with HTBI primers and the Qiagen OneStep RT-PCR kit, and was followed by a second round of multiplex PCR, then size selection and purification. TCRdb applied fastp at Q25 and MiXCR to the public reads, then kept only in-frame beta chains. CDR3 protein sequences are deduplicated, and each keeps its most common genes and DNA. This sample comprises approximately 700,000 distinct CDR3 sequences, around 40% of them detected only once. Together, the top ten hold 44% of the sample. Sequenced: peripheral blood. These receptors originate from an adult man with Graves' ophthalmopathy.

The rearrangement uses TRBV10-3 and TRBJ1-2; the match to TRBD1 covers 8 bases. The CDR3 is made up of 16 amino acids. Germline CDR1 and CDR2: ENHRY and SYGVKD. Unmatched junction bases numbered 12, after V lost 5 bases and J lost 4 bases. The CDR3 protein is CAISYSSDRASYGYTF. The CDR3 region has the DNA TGTGCCATCAGTTACTCATCGGACAGGGCATCCTATGGCTACACCTTC.

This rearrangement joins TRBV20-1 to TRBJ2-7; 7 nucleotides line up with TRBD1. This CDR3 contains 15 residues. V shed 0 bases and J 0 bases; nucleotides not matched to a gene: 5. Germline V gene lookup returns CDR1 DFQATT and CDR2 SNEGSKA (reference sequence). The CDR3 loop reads CSAREGTASSYEQYF. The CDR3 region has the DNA TGCAGTGCTAGAGAGGGGACAGCGAGCTCCTACGAGCAGTACTTC.

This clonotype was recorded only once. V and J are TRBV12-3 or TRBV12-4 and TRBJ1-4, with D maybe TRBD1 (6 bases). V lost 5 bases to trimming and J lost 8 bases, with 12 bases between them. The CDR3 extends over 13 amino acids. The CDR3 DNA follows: TGTGCCAGCAGTGAAACAGGGAGCGAAAAACTGTTTTTT. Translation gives CASSETGSEKLFF.

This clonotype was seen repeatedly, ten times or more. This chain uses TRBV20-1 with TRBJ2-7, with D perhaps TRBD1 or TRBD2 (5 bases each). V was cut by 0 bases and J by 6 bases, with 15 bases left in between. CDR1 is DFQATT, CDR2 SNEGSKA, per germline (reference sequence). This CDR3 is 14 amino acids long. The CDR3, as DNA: TGCAGTGCTAGAGATGAGGTGGGACCACCCGAGCAGTACTTC. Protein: CSARDEVGPPEQYF.

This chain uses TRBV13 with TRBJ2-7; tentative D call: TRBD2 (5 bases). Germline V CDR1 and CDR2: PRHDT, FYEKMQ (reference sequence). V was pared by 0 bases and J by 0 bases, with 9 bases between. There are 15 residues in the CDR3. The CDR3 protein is CASSLGADFSYEQYF. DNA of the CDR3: TGTGCCAGCAGCTTAGGTGCGGACTTCTCCTACGAGCAGTACTTC.

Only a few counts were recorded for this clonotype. The CDR3 loop reads CASSESGTTSPLHF. As DNA, the CDR3 is TGCGCCAGCAGTGAGTCGGGGACAACCTCACCCCTCCACTTT. The chain couples TRBV10-1 to TRBJ1-6, with a tentative D call TRBD1 (6 bases). The V end was cut by 0 bases, the J end by 10 bases, with 10 bases between. The germline CDR1 and CDR2 sequences are WNHNN and SYGVQD (reference sequence). The length of the CDR3 is 14 residues.

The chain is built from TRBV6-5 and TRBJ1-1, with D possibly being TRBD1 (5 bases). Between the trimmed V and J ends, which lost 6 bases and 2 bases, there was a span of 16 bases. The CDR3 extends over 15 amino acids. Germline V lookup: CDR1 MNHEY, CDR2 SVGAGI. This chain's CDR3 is CASSPTRVRNTEAFF. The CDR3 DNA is TGTGCCAGCAGCCCCACCAGGGTCCGAAACACTGAAGCTTTCTTT.

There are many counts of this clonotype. The CDR3 coding sequence is TGTGCCAGCAGCTTAGTTGTCAGGGGTGCTACTGAAGCTTTCTTT. This encodes CASSLVVRGATEAFF. This rearrangement joins TRBV11-2 to TRBJ1-1, with D tentatively TRBD1 (6 bases). The CDR3 runs 15 residues. Germline-derived CDR1 and CDR2 are SGHAT and FQNNGV. Between the trimmed V and J ends, which lost 1 base and 5 bases, there was a span of 14 bases.

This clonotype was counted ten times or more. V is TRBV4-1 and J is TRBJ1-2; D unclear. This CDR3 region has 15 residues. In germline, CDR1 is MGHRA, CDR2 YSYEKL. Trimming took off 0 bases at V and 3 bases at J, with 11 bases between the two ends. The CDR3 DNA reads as TGCGCCAGCAGCCAAGATTGGGAATTGGACTATGGCTACACCTTC. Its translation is CASSQDWELDYGYTF.

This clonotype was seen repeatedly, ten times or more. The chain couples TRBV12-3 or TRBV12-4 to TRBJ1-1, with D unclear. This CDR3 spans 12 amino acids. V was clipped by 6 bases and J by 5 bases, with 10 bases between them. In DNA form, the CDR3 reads TGTGCCAGCAGGACGGTTCGGACTGAAGCTTTCTTT. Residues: CASRTVRTEAFF.

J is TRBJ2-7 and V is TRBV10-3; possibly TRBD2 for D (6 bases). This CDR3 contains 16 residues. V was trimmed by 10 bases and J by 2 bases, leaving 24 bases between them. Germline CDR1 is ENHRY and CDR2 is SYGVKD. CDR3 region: CASSLGGTDIPYEQYF. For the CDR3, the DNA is TGTGCCAGCAGCTTGGGGGGAACAGACATTCCCTACGAGCAGTACTTC.

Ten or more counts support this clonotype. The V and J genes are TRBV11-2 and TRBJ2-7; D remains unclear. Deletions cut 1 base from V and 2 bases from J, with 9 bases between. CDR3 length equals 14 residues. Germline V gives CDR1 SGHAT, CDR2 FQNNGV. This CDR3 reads CASSLVVRPYEQYF. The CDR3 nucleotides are TGTGCCAGCAGCTTAGTAGTCCGCCCCTACGAGCAGTACTTC. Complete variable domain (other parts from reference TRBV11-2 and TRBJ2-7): EAGVAQSPRYKIIEKRQSVAFWCNPISGHATLYWYQQILGQGPKLLIQFQNNGVVDDSQLPKDRFSAERLKGVDSTLKIQPAKLEDSAVYLCASSLVVRPYEQYFGPGTRLTVT.

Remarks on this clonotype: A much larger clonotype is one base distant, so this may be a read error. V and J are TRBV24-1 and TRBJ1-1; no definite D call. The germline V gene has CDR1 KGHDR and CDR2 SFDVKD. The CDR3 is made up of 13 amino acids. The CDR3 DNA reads TGTGCCACCAGTGACGGAGTGAACACTGAAGCTTCCTTT. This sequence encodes CATSDGVNTEASF.

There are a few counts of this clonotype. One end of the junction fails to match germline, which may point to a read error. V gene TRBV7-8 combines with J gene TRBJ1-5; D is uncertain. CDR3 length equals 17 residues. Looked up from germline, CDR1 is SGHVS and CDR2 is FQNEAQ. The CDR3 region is CASSQYPPGVGNQPQHF. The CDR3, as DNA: TGCGCCAGCAGCCAATATCCCCCCGGAGTGGGCAATCAGCCCCAGCATTTT.

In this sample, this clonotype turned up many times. The CDR3 nucleotides read TGCAGCGTTGGAAAGACAGGGGCCCTGAACACTGAAGCTTTCTTT. Its protein product is CSVGKTGALNTEAFF. This rearrangement joins TRBV29-1 to TRBJ1-1; 8 bases are a match to TRBD1. Germline CDR1 reads SQVTM; CDR2 reads ANQGSEA. V was clipped by 4 bases and J by 0 bases; unmatched bases: 7. The CDR3 sequence is 15 residues long.

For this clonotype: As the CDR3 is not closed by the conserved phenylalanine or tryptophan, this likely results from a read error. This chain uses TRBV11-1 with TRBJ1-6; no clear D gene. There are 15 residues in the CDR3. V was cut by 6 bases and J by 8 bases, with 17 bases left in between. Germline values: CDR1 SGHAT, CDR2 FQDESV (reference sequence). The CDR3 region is CASSLRGTSDSPLHL. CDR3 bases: TGTGCCAGCAGTTTAAGAGGAACTTCCGATTCACCCCTCCACCTT.

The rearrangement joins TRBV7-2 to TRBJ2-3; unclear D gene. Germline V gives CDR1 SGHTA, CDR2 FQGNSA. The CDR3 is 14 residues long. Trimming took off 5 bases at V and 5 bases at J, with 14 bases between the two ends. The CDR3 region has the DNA TGTGCCAGCAGCGCCGTCGGAAGGAAAGATACGCAGTATTTT. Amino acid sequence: CASSAVGRKDTQYF.

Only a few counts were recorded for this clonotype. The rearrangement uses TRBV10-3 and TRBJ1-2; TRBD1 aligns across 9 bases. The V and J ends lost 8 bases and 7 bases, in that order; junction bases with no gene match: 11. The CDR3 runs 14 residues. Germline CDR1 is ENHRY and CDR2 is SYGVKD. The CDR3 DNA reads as TGTGCCATCGAAAAAGACAGGGGGGCTTTTGGCTACACCTTC. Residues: CAIEKDRGAFGYTF.

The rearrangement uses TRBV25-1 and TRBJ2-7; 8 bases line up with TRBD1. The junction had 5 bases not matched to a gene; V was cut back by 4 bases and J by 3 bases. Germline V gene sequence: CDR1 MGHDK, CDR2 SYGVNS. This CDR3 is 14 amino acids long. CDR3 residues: CASSATTGDYEQYF. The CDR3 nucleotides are TGTGCCAGCAGTGCTACGACAGGGGACTACGAGCAGTACTTC.

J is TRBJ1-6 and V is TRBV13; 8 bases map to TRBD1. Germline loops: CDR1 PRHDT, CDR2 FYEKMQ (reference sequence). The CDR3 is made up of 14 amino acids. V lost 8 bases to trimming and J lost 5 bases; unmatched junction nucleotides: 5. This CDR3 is CASGDRSNNSPLHF. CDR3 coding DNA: TGTGCCAGCGGGGACAGGTCAAATAATTCACCCCTCCACTTT.

The CDR3, as DNA: TGTGCCAGCAGCTCCGGACACAACACTGAAGCTTTCTTT. It translates to CASSSGHNTEAFF. V is TRBV7-3 and J is TRBJ1-1; possible D gene TRBD1, 5 bases. The CDR3 extends over 13 amino acids. V was pared by 4 bases and J by 2 bases, with 8 bases between. CDR1 and CDR2 (germline): SGHTA, FQGTGA.

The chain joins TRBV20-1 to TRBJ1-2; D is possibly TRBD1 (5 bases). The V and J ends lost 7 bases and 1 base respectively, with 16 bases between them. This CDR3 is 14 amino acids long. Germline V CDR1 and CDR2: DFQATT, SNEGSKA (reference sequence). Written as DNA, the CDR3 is TGCAGTGGGGCGGAGGGGATGAATAACTATGGCTACACCTTC. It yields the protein CSGAEGMNNYGYTF.

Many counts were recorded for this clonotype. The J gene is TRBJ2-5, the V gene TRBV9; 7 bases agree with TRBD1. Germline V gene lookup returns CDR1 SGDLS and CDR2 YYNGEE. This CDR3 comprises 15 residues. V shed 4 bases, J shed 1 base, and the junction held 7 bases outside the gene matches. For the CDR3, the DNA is TGTGCCAGCAGCTTAAGCCACAGGGGCCAAGAGACCCAGTACTTC. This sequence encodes CASSLSHRGQETQYF.

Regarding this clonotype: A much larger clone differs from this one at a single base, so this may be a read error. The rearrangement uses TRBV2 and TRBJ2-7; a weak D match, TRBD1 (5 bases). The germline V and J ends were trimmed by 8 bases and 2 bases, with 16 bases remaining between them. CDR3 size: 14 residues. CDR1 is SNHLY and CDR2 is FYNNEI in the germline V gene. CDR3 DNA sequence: TGTGCCAGCCGACGCCTTGGGGCAACCTACGAGCAGTACTTC. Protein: CASRRLGATYEQYF.

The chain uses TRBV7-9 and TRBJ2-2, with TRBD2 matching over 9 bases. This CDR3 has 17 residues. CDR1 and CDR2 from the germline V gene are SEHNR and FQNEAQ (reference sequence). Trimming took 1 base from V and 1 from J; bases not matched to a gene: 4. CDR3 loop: CASSLVPLAGNTGELFF. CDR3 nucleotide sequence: TGTGCCAGCAGCTTAGTCCCACTAGCGGGGAACACCGGGGAGCTGTTTTTT. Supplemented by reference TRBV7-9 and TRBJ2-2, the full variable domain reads DTGVSQNPRHKITKRGQNVTFRCDPISEHNRLYWYRQTLGQGPEFLTYFQNEAQLEKSRLLSDRFSAERPKGSFSTLEIQRTEQGDSAMYLCASSLVPLAGNTGELFFGEGSRLTVL.

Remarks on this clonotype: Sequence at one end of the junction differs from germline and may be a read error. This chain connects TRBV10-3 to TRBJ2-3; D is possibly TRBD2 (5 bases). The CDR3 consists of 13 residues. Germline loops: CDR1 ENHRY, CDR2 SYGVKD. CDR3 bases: TGTGCCGTCAGTGGGTCGGGGACAGATACGCAGTATTTT. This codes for CAVSGSGTDTQYF.

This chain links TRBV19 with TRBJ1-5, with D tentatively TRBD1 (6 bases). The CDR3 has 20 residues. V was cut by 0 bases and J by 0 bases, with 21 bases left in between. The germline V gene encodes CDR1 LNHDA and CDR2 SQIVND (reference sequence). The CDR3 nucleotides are TGTGCCAGTAGTATAGATTTTTCCGGGTTGTACAGGGATAGCAATCAGCCCCAGCATTTT. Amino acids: CASSIDFSGLYRDSNQPQHF.

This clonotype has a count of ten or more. The CDR3 nucleotides read TGTGCCAGCAGCCGGGGCCCAGCAGGGCAGCCCCAGCATTTT. Its protein product is CASSRGPAGQPQHF. The chain employs TRBV24-1 and TRBJ1-5, with TRBD1 as a possible D gene (5 bases). CDR1 KGHDR and CDR2 SFDVKD come from the germline V gene. Trimming took 11 bases from V and 7 from J, leaving 20 bases between them. The CDR3 runs 14 residues.

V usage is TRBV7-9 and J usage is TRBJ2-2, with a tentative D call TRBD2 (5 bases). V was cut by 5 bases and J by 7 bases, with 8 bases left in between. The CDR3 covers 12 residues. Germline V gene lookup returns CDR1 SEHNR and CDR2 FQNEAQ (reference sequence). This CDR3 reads CASSVAGGELFF. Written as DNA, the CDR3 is TGTGCCAGCAGCGTGGCGGGCGGGGAGCTGTTTTTT. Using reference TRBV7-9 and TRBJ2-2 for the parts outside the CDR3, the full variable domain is DTGVSQNPRHKITKRGQNVTFRCDPISEHNRLYWYRQTLGQGPEFLTYFQNEAQLEKSRLLSDRFSAERPKGSFSTLEIQRTEQGDSAMYLCASSVAGGELFFGEGSRLTVL.

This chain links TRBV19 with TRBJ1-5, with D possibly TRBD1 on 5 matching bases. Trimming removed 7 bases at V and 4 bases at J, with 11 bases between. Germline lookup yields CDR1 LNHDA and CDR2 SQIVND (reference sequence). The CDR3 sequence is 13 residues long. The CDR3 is CASTEGRNQPQHF. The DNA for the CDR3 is TGTGCCAGTACAGAGGGGAGAAATCAGCCCCAGCATTTT.

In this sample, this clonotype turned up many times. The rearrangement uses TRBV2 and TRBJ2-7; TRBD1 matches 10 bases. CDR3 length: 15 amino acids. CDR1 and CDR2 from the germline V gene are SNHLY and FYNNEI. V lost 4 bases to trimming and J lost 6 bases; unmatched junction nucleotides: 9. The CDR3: CASSGVDRGVGEQYF. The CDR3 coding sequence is TGTGCCAGCAGTGGTGTGGACAGGGGGGTCGGCGAGCAGTACTTC.